Listed below are T cell receptor beta chains from one sample, sequenced in a study of CXCR3-negative and CXCR3-positive naive CD8 T cells. TCRdb reanalyzed the 5' RACE reads and collapses them to one entry per CDR3 protein, without DNA. The ten most abundant clones cover around 0.58% of a sample with fewer than 90,000 distinct CDR3 sequences. Sequenced: naive CXCR3+ CD8+ T cells from blood. The origin of the receptors is a human donor in good health. Some clones in this sample may be carry-over from other donors' samples. Both conserved end residues are part of each CDR3. Each record gives: V gene, J gene, CDR3 protein.

TRBV28	TRBJ2-7	CASSFLAGLTYEQYF
TRBV7-8	TRBJ2-7	CASSSPGLSYEQYF
TRBV28	TRBJ2-7	CASLDRGEQYF
TRBV10-2	TRBJ1-5	CASSSGDRFQPQHF
TRBV6-2/TRBV6-3	TRBJ2-2	CASSYSPSGFANTGELFF
TRBV11-3	TRBJ1-2	CASSPSTGEGGYTF
TRBV12-3/TRBV12-4	TRBJ2-1	CASTLAGWNEQFF
TRBV7-9	TRBJ1-1	CASSLVGTGEAFF
TRBV4-1	TRBJ2-1	CASSQDPGLAGNEQFF
TRBV6-2/TRBV6-3	TRBJ2-7	CASSYRTEQYF
TRBV14	TRBJ1-5	CASSRRGSNQPQHF
TRBV5-5	TRBJ2-2	CASETNTGELFF
TRBV7-2	TRBJ2-7	CASSLYTISYEQYF
TRBV13	TRBJ2-7	CASSLGDFREQYF
TRBV7-9	TRBJ2-1	CASSPPRVNEQFF
TRBV4-1	TRBJ1-1	CASSQDARKAFF
TRBV7-3	TRBJ2-3	CASSSDGIEQYF
TRBV12-3/TRBV12-4	TRBJ2-3	CASTFGGDTQYF
TRBV14	TRBJ2-2	CASSFARTGVNTGELFF
TRBV11-2	TRBJ2-7	CASSTHRGSNEQYF
TRBV7-9	TRBJ1-1	CASFWDRGNTEAFF
TRBV5-1	TRBJ2-3	CASSPDADTQYF
TRBV27	TRBJ2-7	CASSIDRGPYEQYF
TRBV29-1	TRBJ2-7	CSVAGTRPYEQYF
TRBV7-8	TRBJ1-5	CASSAGTGWSNQPQHF
TRBV28	TRBJ2-7	CASRVEGLDYEQYF
TRBV29-1	TRBJ2-6	CSVVQVSGANVLTF
TRBV28	TRBJ2-5	CASSLAKTGAQETQYF